These 14 T cell receptor beta chains were all obtained from the same sample, sequenced in a study of control samples from healthy donors and cancer patients. Sequencing used immunoSEQ multiplex PCR; TCRdb keeps in-frame clones, though not all of them. The data show approximately 150,000 clones, nearly 90% seen once. The sequenced material came from PBMCs. These receptor sequences come from a man between 45 and 60 years old with head and neck cancer.

This chain connects TRBV5-5 to TRBJ1-1, with D uncertain. Between the trimmed V and J ends, which lost 1 base and 3 bases, there was a span of 10 bases. Per germline, CDR1 SGHKS and CDR2 YYEKEE (reference sequence). The length of the CDR3 is 14 residues. The CDR3: CASSLKGYYTEAFF. CDR3 nucleotides: TGTGCCAGCAGCTTGAAGGGATATTACACTGAAGCTTTCTTT.

This chain joins TRBV7-9 and TRBJ2-1, with TRBD2 matching 9 bases. V gave up 8 bases and J gave up 9 bases; unmatched junction bases: 11. Germline loops: CDR1 SEHNR, CDR2 FQNEAQ (reference sequence). The CDR3 has 14 amino acids. In DNA, the CDR3 is TGTGCCAGCCCCAGCGGGACTAGCAGGAGTGAGCAGTTCTTC. This encodes CASPSGTSRSEQFF. Filled out from reference TRBV7-9 and TRBJ2-1, the complete variable domain reads DTGVSQNPRHKITKRGQNVTFRCDPISEHNRLYWYRQTLGQGPEFLTYFQNEAQLEKSRLLSDRFSAERPKGSFSTLEIQRTEQGDSAMYLCASPSGTSRSEQFFGPGTRLTVL.

The chain joins TRBV18 to TRBJ2-6; D uncertain. Trimming left V 3 bases short and J 0 bases short, with 3 bases between. The germline V gene has CDR1 KGHSH and CDR2 LQKENI. This CDR3 has 14 residues. Here the CDR3 DNA reads TGTGCCAGCTCACCTGGCTCTGGGGCCAACGTCCTGACTTTC. It translates to CASSPGSGANVLTF.

The V gene is TRBV5-1, the J gene TRBJ1-5; a weak D match, TRBD1 (5 bases). Trimming took off 4 bases at V and 3 bases at J, with 14 bases between the two ends. The CDR3 runs to 15 residues. Germline CDR1 SGHRS, CDR2 YFSETQ. The CDR3 coding sequence is TGCGCCAGCAGCCCCCAGGGAGGGGTCAATCAGCCCCAGCATTTT. Encoded protein: CASSPQGGVNQPQHF.

The V gene is TRBV24-1, the J gene TRBJ1-5; a possible D gene is TRBD1 (6 bases). The CDR3 spans 13 residues. Germline-derived CDR1 and CDR2 are KGHDR and SFDVKD. The V end lost 6 bases, the J end lost 4 bases, and 9 bases lay between the germline ends. CDR3 sequence reads: CATSPQGNQPQHF. CDR3 nucleotide sequence: TGTGCCACCAGTCCCCAGGGGAATCAGCCCCAGCATTTT.

The chain couples TRBV21-1 to TRBJ2-2; the table assigns TRBD1, which was not confirmed against the DNA. TRBV21-1 counts as a pseudogene. The CDR3 loop spans 17 amino acids. The CDR3 coding sequence is TGTGCCAGCAGCAAACTTAGGGACAGGGGAGGCACCGGGGAGCTGTTTTTT. Encoded protein: CASSKLRDRGGTGELFF.

This CDR3 is CASSYSSEGASDGYTF. Written as DNA, the CDR3 is TGTGCCAGCAGTTACTCTAGCGAGGGGGCGTCGGATGGCTACACCTTC. The rearrangement joins TRBV6-5 to TRBJ1-2, with 7 bases fitting TRBD1. Germline loops: CDR1 MNHEY, CDR2 SVGAGI. The CDR3 covers 16 residues. J gave up 6 bases and V 0 bases, and 10 bases lay outside the gene matches.

The chain carries TRBV7-9 and TRBJ1-4; 8 nucleotides agree with TRBD1. The CDR3 has 16 amino acids. The germline V gene has CDR1 SEHNR and CDR2 FQNEAQ (reference sequence). After removal of 5 bases from V and 5 bases from J, the junction contained 10 bases not matched to a gene. In nucleotides, the CDR3 is TGTGCCAGCAGCCTATTTGGTCAGGGGGCCAATGAAAAACTGTTTTTT. Encoded protein: CASSLFGQGANEKLFF.

The chain combines TRBV28 with TRBJ2-2; D perhaps matches TRBD2 (6 bases). This CDR3 has 14 amino acids. Deletions cut 3 bases from V and 4 bases from J, with 9 bases between. Germline V lookup: CDR1 MDHEN, CDR2 SYDVKM. In DNA form, the CDR3 reads TGTGCCAGCAGTTTCGCGGGGTTCACCGGGGAGCTGTTTTTT. Translating gives CASSFAGFTGELFF.

The chain recombines TRBV19 with TRBJ1-2; the match to TRBD1 covers 7 bases. There are 15 residues in the CDR3. V gave up 5 bases and J gave up 0 bases; unmatched junction bases: 6. Germline V gene data show CDR1 as LNHDA and CDR2 as SQIVND (reference sequence). CDR3 bases: TGTGCCAGTAGTTTCCTCACAGGGGCTAACTATGGCTACACCTTC. This translates into CASSFLTGANYGYTF.

The rearrangement joins TRBV4-2 to TRBJ2-3; 7 positions agree with TRBD2. CDR3 length: 15 residues. The germline V gene has CDR1 LGHNA and CDR2 YNFKEQ. With V trimmed by 0 bases and J by 1 base, 1 base remained unmatched. This chain's CDR3 is CASSQDLAGTDTQYF. The CDR3 DNA reads TGTGCCAGCAGCCAAGACCTAGCGGGCACAGATACGCAGTATTTT.

The chain couples TRBV4-1 to TRBJ2-7; tentative D call: TRBD1 (5 bases). Germline V gene sequence: CDR1 MGHRA, CDR2 YSYEKL. The V gene lost 1 base and the J gene lost 4 bases, with 14 bases spanning the gap. This CDR3 comprises 15 residues. CDR3 in DNA: TGCGCCAGCAGCCAAGTATCCAGGACACTGTACGAGCAGTACTTC. Its protein is CASSQVSRTLYEQYF.

The chain uses TRBV5-4 and TRBJ2-5; 9 nucleotides line up with TRBD1. The CDR3 runs 15 residues. Germline CDR1 reads SGHNT; CDR2 reads YYREEE (reference sequence). Trimming cost V 3 bases and J 8 bases; bases outside gene matches: 11. The CDR3 spells CASSYRDRARETQYF. In nucleotides, the CDR3 is TGTGCCAGCAGCTACCGGGACAGGGCCAGGGAAACCCAGTACTTC.

V and J are TRBV6-1 and TRBJ2-1; D remains ambiguous. The CDR3 contains 15 residues. Per germline, CDR1 MNHNS and CDR2 SASEGT. V was shortened by 0 bases and J by 10 bases, with 16 bases between the two germline ends. The CDR3 protein is CASSEAGYPPQEQFF. CDR3 nucleotides: TGTGCCAGCAGTGAAGCTGGTTACCCCCCCCAAGAGCAGTTCTTC.